The source of this TCR beta chain is a study of T-cell reconstitution after alpha-beta-depleted transplantation in children. Regarding the study as a whole: The authors attributed T-cell counts and diversity one year after transplant mostly to newly produced T cells.

Molecular barcoding with unique molecular identifiers was used for the TCRbeta library. One entry per CDR3 protein results from TCRdb running MiXCR on the PCR reads. Of more than 45,000 distinct CDR3 sequences detected, under 60% appear once; the ten largest clones hold roughly two fifths. This clonotype was detected once. Its antigen is not identified. Trimming stripped 5 bases from V and 1 base from J, with 11 bases between. The CDR3 is made up of 14 amino acids. Germline V gene sequence: CDR1 SGHAT, CDR2 FQNNGV. This rearrangement joins TRBV11-2 to TRBJ1-1, with D maybe TRBD1 (6 bases). The source is a boy under three years old with SCID, due to receive a stem cell transplant. Source: peripheral blood, taken before TCRalphabeta/CD19-depleted stem cell transplant. This CDR3 is CASSTGSPNTEAFF. The DNA for the CDR3 is TGTGCCAGCAGCACAGGGAGCCCGAACACTGAAGCTTTCTTT.